The next 16 T cell receptor beta chains were all read from a single sample in a study of T-cell memory formation after mild COVID-19. TCRdb re-called the 5' RACE reads with MiXCR, one entry per CDR3 protein. The sample carries about 400,000 distinct CDR3 sequences, about an eighth recorded once. Sequenced: PBMCs or a T cell subset sorted from them (not recorded which). Every receptor here comes from a young man who had mild COVID-19 (a few samples of this study predate the infection). Cell type and time point are not known.

V is TRBV7-8 and J is TRBJ2-2; maybe TRBD1 (6 bases). CDR1 is SGHVS and CDR2 is FQNEAQ in the germline V gene. With 4 bases removed from V and 4 bases from J, the gap between germline ends came to 13 bases. This CDR3 comprises 15 residues. The CDR3 loop is CASSSGVRVTGELFF. In DNA form, the CDR3 reads TGTGCCAGCAGCTCAGGGGTCCGGGTCACCGGGGAGCTGTTTTTT.

This clonotype was seen repeatedly, ten times or more. The chain couples TRBV29-1 to TRBJ2-5; maybe TRBD2 (5 bases). Looked up from germline, CDR1 is SQVTM and CDR2 is ANQGSEA. Trimming pared 5 bases from V and 2 bases from J, leaving 9 bases between. The CDR3 sequence is 12 residues long. In nucleotides, the CDR3 is TGCAGCGTTTTCGGGGATCAAGAGACCCAGTACTTC. Amino acids: CSVFGDQETQYF.

There are many counts of this clonotype. V and J are TRBV12-3 or TRBV12-4 and TRBJ1-4; D gene unclear. Trimming cost V 3 bases and J 4 bases, with 6 bases left between them. The CDR3 is 13 amino acids. The CDR3 region has the DNA TGTGCCAGCAGTTTTTTGGGTAATGAAAAACTGTTTTTT. Translating gives CASSFLGNEKLFF.

This clonotype was counted a few times. The CDR3 loop is CASSIGRGYEQYF. CDR3 nucleotide sequence: TGTGCCAGTAGTATCGGACGGGGCTACGAGCAGTACTTC. The chain links TRBV19 to TRBJ2-7; tentative D call: TRBD2 (5 bases). Germline loops: CDR1 LNHDA, CDR2 SQIVND (reference sequence). V was trimmed by 3 bases and J by 3 bases, leaving 9 bases between them. This CDR3 comprises 13 residues.

As to this clonotype: The junction departs from germline at one end; a sequencing error may be responsible. The gene calls are TRBV7-7 and TRBJ1-2; D may be TRBD1 (6 bases). The CDR3 length is 15 residues. From germline, CDR1 is SSHAT and CDR2 FNYEAQ (reference sequence). In nucleotides, the CDR3 is TGTGCTAGCAGCTCTCCCCTCGGGGGCTCCTATGGCTACACCTTC. Translating it yields CASSSPLGGSYGYTF.

There are many counts of this clonotype. This rearrangement joins TRBV5-1 to TRBJ2-2; D possibly corresponds to TRBD2 (5 bases). This CDR3 has 15 residues. CDR1 and CDR2 from the germline V gene are SGHRS and YFSETQ. The germline V and J ends were trimmed by 2 bases and 1 base, with 9 bases remaining between them. In DNA, the CDR3 is TGCGCCAGCAGCTTAATCGAGGGGAACACCGGGGAGCTGTTTTTT. Translation: CASSLIEGNTGELFF.

This clonotype was counted at least ten times. The gene calls are TRBV12-3 or TRBV12-4 and TRBJ2-3; 8 bases agree with TRBD1. The V gene end was trimmed by 6 bases and the J gene end by 7 bases; junction bases not matched to a gene: 12. The length of the CDR3 is 15 residues. The CDR3 here is CASSLSAQGAYTQYF. In DNA form, the CDR3 reads TGTGCCAGCAGCCTCAGCGCCCAGGGGGCCTATACGCAGTATTTT.

The chain carries TRBV4-1 and TRBJ1-4; D gene uncertain. The length of the CDR3 is 16 residues. V was cut by 0 bases and J by 8 bases, with 16 bases left in between. Germline V gene sequence: CDR1 MGHRA, CDR2 YSYEKL. The CDR3 DNA reads TGCGCCAGCAGCCAAGAGGCCCGGAGAATGGGGGAAAAACTGTTTTTT. The encoded protein is CASSQEARRMGEKLFF.

This clonotype appeared many times. This chain uses TRBV5-1 with TRBJ2-5; D call uncertain. The CDR3 extends over 15 amino acids. The V end lost 0 bases, the J end lost 1 base, and 10 bases lay between the germline ends. CDR1 and CDR2 (germline): SGHRS, YFSETQ. Here the CDR3 DNA reads TGCGCCAGCAGCTTGGCCTTGAACGGCCAAGAGACCCAGTACTTC. Translation: CASSLALNGQETQYF. The complete variable domain, with remaining parts taken from reference TRBV5-1 and TRBJ2-5, reads KAGVTQTPRYLIKTRGQQVTLSCSPISGHRSVSWYQQTPGQGLQFLFEYFSETQRNKGNFPGRFSGRQFSNSRSEMNVSTLELGDSALYLCASSLALNGQETQYFGPGTRLLVL.

This clonotype appeared a few times. This rearrangement joins TRBV7-9 to TRBJ2-3, with D possibly TRBD2 on 7 matching bases. Germline CDR1 is SEHNR and CDR2 is FQNEAQ (reference sequence). Trimming took 7 bases from V and 6 from J, leaving 20 bases between them. The CDR3 extends over 15 amino acids. CDR3 residues: CASNRTAGALDTQYF. Here the CDR3 DNA reads TGTGCCAGCAATCGGACGGCGGGGGCTCTGGATACGCAGTATTTT.

This clonotype has a count of ten or more. This chain uses TRBV5-1 with TRBJ1-1; tentative D call: TRBD1 (5 bases). Germline V lookup: CDR1 SGHRS, CDR2 YFSETQ. The length of the CDR3 is 17 residues. Trimming took off 1 base at V and 0 bases at J, with 16 bases between the two ends. The CDR3 region has the DNA TGCGCCAGCAGCTTGATAGGGCTCGGGGCCATGAACACTGAAGCTTTCTTT. This sequence encodes CASSLIGLGAMNTEAFF.

The chain joins TRBV20-1 to TRBJ1-2, with a tentative D call TRBD1 (6 bases). Germline CDR1 is DFQATT and CDR2 is SNEGSKA (reference sequence). Trimming cost V 5 bases and J 4 bases, with 11 bases left between them. This CDR3 is built from 12 residues. CDR3 coding DNA: TGCAGTGCTCCCCGAGGGGGCTATGGCTACACCTTC. Protein product: CSAPRGGYGYTF.

CDR3 DNA sequence: TGTGCCATCAGTGAATCCCGGCAGGGGACCGGGGAGCTGTTTTTT. Its translation: CAISESRQGTGELFF. The rearrangement uses TRBV10-3 and TRBJ2-2; possibly TRBD1 for D (6 bases). The germline CDR1 and CDR2 sequences are ENHRY and SYGVKD. With 3 bases removed from V and 5 bases from J, the gap between germline ends came to 13 bases. This CDR3 has 15 residues.

This clonotype has a handful of counts. V and J are TRBV18 and TRBJ2-2; D remains unclear. Germline-derived CDR1 and CDR2 are KGHSH and LQKENI. V lost 2 bases, J lost 5 bases, and 12 bases lay in between. CDR3 length equals 15 residues. In DNA form, the CDR3 reads TGTGCCAGCTCACCAGGAAACGAACGTACCGGGGAGCTGTTTTTT. It yields the protein CASSPGNERTGELFF.

This clonotype occurred many times. The rearrangement links TRBV11-1 to TRBJ2-7, with TRBD2 as a possible D gene (6 bases). Per germline, CDR1 SGHAT and CDR2 FQDESV (reference sequence). The CDR3 is 13 residues long. Trimming removed 8 bases from V and 3 bases from J, with 14 bases in between. The CDR3: CASGSGTYYEQYV. The DNA of the CDR3 is TGTGCCAGCGGATCCGGGACTTACTACGAGCAGTACGTC.

Only a few counts were recorded for this clonotype. This sequence joins TRBV20-1 and TRBJ2-7; no reliable D call. The CDR3 totals 14 residues. Germline V CDR1 and CDR2: DFQATT, SNEGSKA (reference sequence). With 6 bases removed from V and 2 bases from J, the gap between germline ends came to 17 bases. The CDR3 here is CSAIGPKDPYEQYF. The CDR3 nucleotides are TGCAGTGCCATCGGACCCAAGGACCCCTACGAGCAGTACTTC.